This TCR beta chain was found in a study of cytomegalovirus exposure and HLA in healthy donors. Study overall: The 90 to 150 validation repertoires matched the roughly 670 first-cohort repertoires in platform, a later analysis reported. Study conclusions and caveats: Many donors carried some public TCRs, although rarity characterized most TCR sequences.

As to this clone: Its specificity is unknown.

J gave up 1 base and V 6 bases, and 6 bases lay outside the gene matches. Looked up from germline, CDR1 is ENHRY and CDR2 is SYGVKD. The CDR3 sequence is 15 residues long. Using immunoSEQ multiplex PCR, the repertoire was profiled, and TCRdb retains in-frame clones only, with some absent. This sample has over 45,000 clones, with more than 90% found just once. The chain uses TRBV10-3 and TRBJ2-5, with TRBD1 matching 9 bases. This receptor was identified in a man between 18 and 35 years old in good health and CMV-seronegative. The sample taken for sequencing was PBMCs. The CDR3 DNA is TGTGCCATCAGCCTGGGGACAGGGTTCCAAGAGACCCAGTACTTC. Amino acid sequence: CAISLGTGFQETQYF.